The 28 T cell receptor beta chains in this list originate from one sample, sequenced in a study of shared clonotypes between healthy human individuals. Measured with immunoSEQ multiplex PCR; TCRdb has only the in-frame clones, and not every one. The sample holds around 720,000 clones, less than 80% seen once. The sample was memory CD4+ T cells sorted from blood. As to subset: CD45RA-negative fraction. The source of these receptors is a woman aged 25 to 39 in good health.

This clone has just a few counts. The chain uses TRBV5-6 and TRBJ2-1; 7 bases align to TRBD2. Germline trimming cut 0 bases from V and 6 bases from J; bases unmatched to any gene: 6. Germline V gives CDR1 SGHDT, CDR2 YYEEEE. This CDR3 is built from 15 residues. The CDR3 is CASSLGRTRVNEQFF. The CDR3 DNA reads TGTGCCAGCAGCTTGGGCCGGACTAGGGTCAATGAGCAGTTCTTC.

The rearrangement links TRBV30 to TRBJ2-2; D is undetermined. This CDR3 has 17 amino acids. The V gene's germline CDR1 is GTSNPN and CDR2 SVGIG (reference sequence). The V end was cut by 3 bases, the J end by 0 bases, with 17 bases between. The CDR3 here is CAWRSSRSVANTGELFF. The CDR3 DNA is TGTGCCTGGAGGTCAAGCCGCAGCGTCGCGAACACCGGGGAGCTGTTTTTT.

About this clone: The same CDR3 is also encoded by other DNA sequences in this sample. V usage is TRBV30 and J usage is TRBJ1-3; the D is unclear. Germline V lookup: CDR1 GTSNPN, CDR2 SVGIG (reference sequence). Deletions cut 3 bases from V and 1 base from J, with 10 bases between. CDR3 length: 14 amino acids. The CDR3 protein is CAWSRGGSGNTIYF. The CDR3 DNA is TGTGCCTGGAGCCGTGGCGGTTCTGGAAACACCATATATTTT.

DNA of the CDR3: TGTGCCATCAGTGCGGGACAGGGGTCCTATGGCTACACCTTC. Its protein is CAISAGQGSYGYTF. V usage is TRBV10-3 and J usage is TRBJ1-2; 10 bases agree with TRBD1. With V trimmed by 4 bases and J by 4 bases, 3 bases remained unmatched. Per germline, CDR1 ENHRY and CDR2 SYGVKD. This CDR3 is built from 14 residues.

The chain couples TRBV5-6 to TRBJ2-3; 10 bases are shared with TRBD2. The germline gives CDR1 SGHDT, CDR2 YYEEEE. The junction had 3 bases not matched to a gene; V was cut back by 2 bases and J by 3 bases. The CDR3 covers 15 residues. For the CDR3, the DNA is TGTGCCAGCAGCTTCCTAGCGGGAGCTACAGATACGCAGTATTTT. Encoded protein: CASSFLAGATDTQYF.

The chain couples TRBV7-9 to TRBJ2-3; TRBD1 or TRBD2 may be the D gene (5 bases each). The germline CDR1 and CDR2 sequences are SEHNR and FQNEAQ (reference sequence). V gave up 1 base and J gave up 10 bases, with 24 bases separating them. This CDR3 is 17 amino acids long. As DNA, the CDR3 is TGTGCCAGCAGCTTAGTCCCTGCTAGTTCGGGAATAGGGGCGCAGTATTTT. It translates to CASSLVPASSGIGAQYF.

The chain joins TRBV28 to TRBJ2-3; D gene uncertain. Germline CDR1 is MDHEN and CDR2 is SYDVKM. The CDR3 has 14 amino acids. Trimming took 2 bases from V and 2 from J, leaving 8 bases between them. Here the CDR3 reads CASSLSPLTDTQYF. The CDR3 region has the DNA TGTGCCAGCAGTTTAAGCCCCCTCACAGATACGCAGTATTTT.

This clone appeared a few times. Other DNA sequences in this sample translate to the same CDR3. The chain has TRBV2 and TRBJ1-5; D perhaps matches TRBD1 (6 bases). Germline-derived CDR1 and CDR2 are SNHLY and FYNNEI. Trimming cost V 2 bases and J 4 bases, with 9 bases left between them. The CDR3 has 14 residues. This CDR3 is CASSERQGNQPQHF. For the CDR3, the DNA is TGTGCCAGCAGTGAACGGCAGGGGAATCAGCCCCAGCATTTT.

V is TRBV9 and J is TRBJ2-7; the match to TRBD2 covers 9 bases. The V gene's germline CDR1 is SGDLS and CDR2 YYNGEE. This CDR3 region has 14 residues. With V trimmed by 2 bases and J by 3 bases, 3 bases remained unmatched. The CDR3: CASSVGSGSYEQYF. Here the CDR3 DNA reads TGTGCCAGCAGCGTCGGTAGCGGGAGCTACGAGCAGTACTTC.

The V and J genes are TRBV4-1 and TRBJ1-2; D might be TRBD1 (6 bases). There are 16 residues in the CDR3. V lost 1 base and J lost 2, with 14 bases in between. Germline values: CDR1 MGHRA, CDR2 YSYEKL. The CDR3 region is CASSQGSSDRNYGYTF. For the CDR3, the DNA is TGCGCCAGCAGCCAAGGATCCTCAGACAGGAACTATGGCTACACCTTC.

V is TRBV4-1 and J is TRBJ2-1, with 9 positions matching TRBD2. The CDR3 sequence is 16 residues long. The trim removed 1 base at V and 12 bases at J, leaving 13 bases unmatched. Germline V gene sequence: CDR1 MGHRA, CDR2 YSYEKL. CDR3 DNA: TGCGCCAGCAGCCAAGGGCCTAGCGGGATCGCCGAAACGCAGTTCTTC. Encoded protein: CASSQGPSGIAETQFF.

The chain uses TRBV6-5 and TRBJ2-7; the D gene is possibly TRBD2 (5 bases). Germline CDR1 MNHEY, CDR2 SVGAGI. The CDR3 has 15 amino acids. V was cut by 0 bases and J by 1 base, with 10 bases left in between. The CDR3 protein is CASSYSHGGSYEQYF. For the CDR3, the DNA is TGTGCCAGCAGTTACTCCCACGGAGGTTCCTACGAGCAGTACTTC.

This rearrangement joins TRBV10-3 to TRBJ1-1, with TRBD1 matching over 8 bases. The ends lost 6 bases at V and 0 bases at J; junction bases unmatched: 3. Germline CDR1 ENHRY, CDR2 SYGVKD. The length of the CDR3 is 14 residues. CDR3 sequence (DNA): TGTGCCATCAGCCCGGGACAGGTGAACACTGAAGCTTTCTTT. Protein: CAISPGQVNTEAFF.

In this sample, this clone turned up a few times. The DNA of the CDR3 is TGTGCCAGCAGCACTAGACTAGCGGGTCCTAATGAGCAGTTCTTC. This gives the protein CASSTRLAGPNEQFF. The J gene is TRBJ2-1, the V gene TRBV7-3, with TRBD2 matching 10 bases. The V and J ends lost 5 bases and 7 bases, in that order; junction bases with no gene match: 8. The V gene's germline CDR1 is SGHTA and CDR2 FQGTGA. CDR3 length equals 15 residues.

In this sample, this clone turned up a few times. The chain employs TRBV6-5 and TRBJ1-1; D is perhaps TRBD1 (6 bases). The CDR3 spans 14 residues. Trimming left V 0 bases short and J 9 bases short, with 14 bases between. Germline CDR1 is MNHEY and CDR2 is SVGAGI. The CDR3 here is CASSYSRGHEKAFF. DNA of the CDR3: TGTGCCAGCAGTTACTCGCGGGGGCACGAAAAAGCTTTCTTT.

This clone was picked up many times. The V and J genes are TRBV6-1 and TRBJ1-5; 8 nucleotides agree with TRBD1. The V and J ends lost 4 bases and 6 bases, in that order; junction bases with no gene match: 8. Per the germline V gene, CDR1 is MNHNS and CDR2 is SASEGT. The CDR3 extends over 15 amino acids. The CDR3 spells CASSGVTGVGQPQHF. In nucleotides, the CDR3 is TGTGCCAGCAGTGGGGTGACAGGGGTGGGTCAGCCCCAGCATTTT.

This sequence joins TRBV19 and TRBJ2-5, with 10 bases matching TRBD2. V shed 5 bases and J 3 bases; nucleotides not matched to a gene: 9. The CDR3 is made up of 16 amino acids. Germline-derived CDR1 and CDR2 are LNHDA and SQIVND (reference sequence). The DNA for the CDR3 is TGTGCCAGTAGTTCATGGGGCACTAGCGGGAAAGAGACCCAGTACTTC. Translating it yields CASSSWGTSGKETQYF.

Comment on this clone: A much larger clone is a single base away; this may be a read error. Other DNA sequences within the sample encode an identical CDR3. The chain links TRBV7-3 to TRBJ1-1; a possible D gene is TRBD1 (5 bases). Deletions cut 3 bases from V and 1 base from J, with 6 bases between. The germline CDR1 and CDR2 sequences are SGHTA and FQGTGA. The CDR3 runs 13 residues. CDR3 sequence (DNA): TGTGCCAGCAGCTTCCAGGGGAACACTGAAGCTTTCTTT. This encodes CASSFQGNTEAFF. The variable domain in full, completed from reference TRBV7-3 and TRBJ1-1, reads GAGVSQTPSNKVTEKGKYVELRCDPISGHTALYWYRQSLGQGPEFLIYFQGTGAADDSGLPNDRFFAVRPEGSVSTLKIQRTERGDSAVYLCASSFQGNTEAFFGQGTRLTVV.

The rearrangement joins TRBV7-7 to TRBJ2-5, with a weak D call TRBD2 (6 bases). Between the trimmed V and J ends, which lost 5 bases and 2 bases, there was a span of 15 bases. CDR3 length: 15 residues. Germline loops: CDR1 SSHAT, CDR2 FNYEAQ (reference sequence). As DNA, the CDR3 is TGTGCCAGCAGCCCCAACCCCAGCGGGCAAGAGACCCAGTACTTC. Encoded protein: CASSPNPSGQETQYF. Based on the CDR3 plus reference TRBV7-7 and TRBJ2-5, the full variable domain is GAGVSQSPRYKVTKRGQDVTLRCDPISSHATLYWYQQALGQGPEFLTYFNYEAQPDKSGLPSDRFSAERPEGSISTLTIQRTEQRDSAMYRCASSPNPSGQETQYFGPGTRLLVL.

V usage is TRBV18 and J usage is TRBJ1-3; 8 positions match TRBD1. The CDR3 sequence is 16 residues long. Trimming took 3 bases from V and 2 from J; bases not matched to a gene: 6. CDR1 is KGHSH, CDR2 LQKENI, per germline. CDR3 nucleotide sequence: TGTGCCAGCTCACCGCGGACAGGGCAAACTGGAAACACCATATATTTT. It yields the protein CASSPRTGQTGNTIYF.

As to this clone: Different DNA sequences within this sample yield the same CDR3. The V and J genes are TRBV6-6 and TRBJ1-1, with 8 bases matching TRBD1. CDR1 is MNHNY, CDR2 SVGAGI, per germline (reference sequence). The CDR3 consists of 14 residues. Trimming cost V 2 bases and J 1 base; bases outside gene matches: 0. The CDR3 DNA is TGTGCCAGCAGTTACGACAGGGGGAACACTGAAGCTTTCTTT. It is translated as CASSYDRGNTEAFF.

This clone was counted once. The genes are TRBV30 and TRBJ2-1; TRBD2 matches 11 bases. The CDR3 has 15 amino acids. V gave up 3 bases and J gave up 7 bases; unmatched junction bases: 8. Looked up from germline, CDR1 is GTSNPN and CDR2 is SVGIG (reference sequence). CDR3 loop: CAWRETSGTWNEQFF. The CDR3 DNA reads as TGTGCCTGGAGGGAGACTAGCGGGACGTGGAATGAGCAGTTCTTC.

Only a few counts were recorded for this clone. The chain couples TRBV6-4 to TRBJ2-3, with 10 bases fitting TRBD1. This CDR3 has 15 amino acids. Germline values: CDR1 MRHNA, CDR2 SNTAGT. With V trimmed by 6 bases and J by 3 bases, 6 bases remained unmatched. CDR3 sequence (DNA): TGTGCCAGCAGCGCGGACAGGGGGAATACAGATACGCAGTATTTT. Residues: CASSADRGNTDTQYF.

The CDR3 sequence is CASKRARLGANVLTF. CDR3 nucleotide sequence: TGTGCCAGCAAGAGGGCGAGACTGGGAGCCAACGTCCTGACTTTC. The chain carries TRBV27 and TRBJ2-6; possibly TRBD2 for D (5 bases). The ends were cut back, 7 bases at V and 7 bases at J, with 17 bases in the middle. Looked up from germline, CDR1 is MNHEY and CDR2 is SMNVEV (reference sequence). The length of the CDR3 is 15 residues.

The chain couples TRBV2 to TRBJ1-2, with D perhaps TRBD1 (6 bases). Germline lookup yields CDR1 SNHLY and CDR2 FYNNEI. The CDR3 is 11 amino acids. Trimming pared 7 bases from V and 4 bases from J, leaving 7 bases between. CDR3 DNA sequence: TGTGCCAGCAACAGGGCCTATGGCTACACCTTC. Its protein is CASNRAYGYTF.

The chain links TRBV6-5 to TRBJ1-6; D not certain. Trimming removed 8 bases at V and 10 bases at J, with 18 bases between. Germline CDR1 and CDR2: MNHEY and SVGAGI. The CDR3 spans 14 residues. CDR3 DNA sequence: TGTGCCAGCCGTCGGCCCATCTCAGAATCACCCCTCCACTTT. Its protein is CASRRPISESPLHF.

This chain links TRBV9 with TRBJ2-5; D gene ambiguous. This CDR3 spans 14 amino acids. Looked up from germline, CDR1 is SGDLS and CDR2 is YYNGEE. Trimming stripped 0 bases from V and 2 bases from J, with 8 bases between. In DNA, the CDR3 is TGTGCCAGCAGCGTAGATTTGGCACAAGAGACCCAGTACTTC. Translating gives CASSVDLAQETQYF.

This chain uses TRBV7-9 with TRBJ2-3; D uncertain. The CDR3 is 16 amino acids. The V end lost 1 base, the J end lost 0 bases, and 11 bases lay between the germline ends. The germline gives CDR1 SEHNR, CDR2 FQNEAQ (reference sequence). The CDR3 is CASSLGSGLSTDTQYF. The CDR3 DNA reads TGTGCCAGCAGCTTAGGTTCTGGGTTGAGCACAGATACGCAGTATTTT.